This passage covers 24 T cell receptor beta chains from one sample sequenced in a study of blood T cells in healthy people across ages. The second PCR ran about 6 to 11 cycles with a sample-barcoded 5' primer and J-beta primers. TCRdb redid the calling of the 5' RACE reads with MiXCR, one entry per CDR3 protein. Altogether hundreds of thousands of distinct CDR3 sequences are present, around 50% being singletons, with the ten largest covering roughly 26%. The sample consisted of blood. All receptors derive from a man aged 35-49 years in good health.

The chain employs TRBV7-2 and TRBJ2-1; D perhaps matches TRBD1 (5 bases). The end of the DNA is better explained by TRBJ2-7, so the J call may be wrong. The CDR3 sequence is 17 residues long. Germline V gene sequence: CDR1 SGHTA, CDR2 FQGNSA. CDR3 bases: TGTGCCAGCAGCTCGACCCCGACAAGGACAAGATTCTTCGAGCAGTACTTC. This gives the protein CASSSTPTRTRFFEQYF.

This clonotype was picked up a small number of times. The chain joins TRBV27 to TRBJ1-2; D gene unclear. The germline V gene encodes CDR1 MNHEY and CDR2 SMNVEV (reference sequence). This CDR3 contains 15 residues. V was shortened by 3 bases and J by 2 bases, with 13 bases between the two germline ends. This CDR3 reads CASSFIIAQNYGYTF. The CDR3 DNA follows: TGTGCCAGCAGTTTTATTATCGCTCAGAACTATGGCTACACCTTC.

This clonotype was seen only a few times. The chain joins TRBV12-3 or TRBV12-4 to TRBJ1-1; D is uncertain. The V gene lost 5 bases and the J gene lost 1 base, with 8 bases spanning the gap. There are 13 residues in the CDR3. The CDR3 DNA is TGTGCCAGCAGTCACCAGGAGAACACTGAAGCTTTCTTT. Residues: CASSHQENTEAFF.

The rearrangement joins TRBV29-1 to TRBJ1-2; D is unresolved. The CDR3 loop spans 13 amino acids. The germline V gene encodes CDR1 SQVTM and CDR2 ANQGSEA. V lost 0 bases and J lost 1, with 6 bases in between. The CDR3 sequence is CSVEDPVNYGYTF. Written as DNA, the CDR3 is TGCAGCGTTGAAGACCCAGTTAACTATGGCTACACCTTC.

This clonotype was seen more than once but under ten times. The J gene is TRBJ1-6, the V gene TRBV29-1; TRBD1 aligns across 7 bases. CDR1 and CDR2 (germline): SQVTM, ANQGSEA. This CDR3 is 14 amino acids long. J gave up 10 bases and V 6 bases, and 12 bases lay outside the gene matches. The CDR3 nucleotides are TGCAGCGTACGGACAGGCCGGGGCGGATCACCCCTCCACTTT. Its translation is CSVRTGRGGSPLHF.

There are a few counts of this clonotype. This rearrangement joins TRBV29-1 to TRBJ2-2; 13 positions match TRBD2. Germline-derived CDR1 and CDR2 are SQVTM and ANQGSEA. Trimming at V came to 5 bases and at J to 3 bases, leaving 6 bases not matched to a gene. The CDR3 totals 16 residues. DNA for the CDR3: TGCAGCGTTCGCACTAGCGGGGGGGCGGACACCGGGGAGCTGTTTTTT. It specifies CSVRTSGGADTGELFF.

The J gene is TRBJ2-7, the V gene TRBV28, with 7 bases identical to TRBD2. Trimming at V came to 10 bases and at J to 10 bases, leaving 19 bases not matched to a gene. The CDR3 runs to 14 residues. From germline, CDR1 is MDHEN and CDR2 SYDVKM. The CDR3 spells CATRMTSNVVVQYF. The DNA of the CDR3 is TGTGCCACCCGGATGACTAGCAATGTTGTCGTTCAGTACTTC.

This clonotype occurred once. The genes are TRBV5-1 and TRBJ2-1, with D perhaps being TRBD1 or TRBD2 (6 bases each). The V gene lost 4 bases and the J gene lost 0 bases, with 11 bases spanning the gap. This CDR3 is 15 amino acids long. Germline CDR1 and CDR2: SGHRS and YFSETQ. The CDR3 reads CASSRGGGSYNEQFF. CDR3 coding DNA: TGCGCCAGCAGCCGAGGGGGAGGCTCCTACAATGAGCAGTTCTTC.

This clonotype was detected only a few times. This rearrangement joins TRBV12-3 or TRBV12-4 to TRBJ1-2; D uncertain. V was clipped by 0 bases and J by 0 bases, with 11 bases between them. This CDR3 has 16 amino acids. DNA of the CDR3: TGTGCCAGCAGTTTAGCGGCAGCAATTTCTAACTATGGCTACACCTTC. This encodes CASSLAAAISNYGYTF.

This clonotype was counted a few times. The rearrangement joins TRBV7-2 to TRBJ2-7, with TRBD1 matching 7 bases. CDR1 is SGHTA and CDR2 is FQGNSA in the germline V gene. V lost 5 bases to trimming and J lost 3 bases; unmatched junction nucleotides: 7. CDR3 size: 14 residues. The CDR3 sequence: CASSPPTGNYEQYF. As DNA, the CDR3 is TGTGCCAGCAGCCCCCCGACAGGGAACTACGAGCAGTACTTC.

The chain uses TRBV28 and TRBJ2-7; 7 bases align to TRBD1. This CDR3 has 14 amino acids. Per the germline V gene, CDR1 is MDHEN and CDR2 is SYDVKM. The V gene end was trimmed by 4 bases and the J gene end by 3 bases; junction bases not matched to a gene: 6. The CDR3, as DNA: TGTGCCAGCAGTTCCACGGACAGGCTCTACGAGCAGTACTTC. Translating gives CASSSTDRLYEQYF.

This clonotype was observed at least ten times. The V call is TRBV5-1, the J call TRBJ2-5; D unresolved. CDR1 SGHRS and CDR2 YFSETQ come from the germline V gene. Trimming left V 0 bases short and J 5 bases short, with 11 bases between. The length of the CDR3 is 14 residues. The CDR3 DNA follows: TGCGCCAGCAGCTTGGGGCAGCCTCAGGAGACCCAGTACTTC. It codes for CASSLGQPQETQYF.

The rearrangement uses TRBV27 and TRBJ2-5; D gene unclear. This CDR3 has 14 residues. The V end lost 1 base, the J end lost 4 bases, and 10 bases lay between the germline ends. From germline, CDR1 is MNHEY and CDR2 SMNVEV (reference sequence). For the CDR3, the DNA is TGTGCCAGCAGTTTATACAGCCCGGGAGAGACCCAGTACTTC. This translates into CASSLYSPGETQYF.

CDR3 loop: CSVEEDRGWNEQYF. CDR3 nucleotide sequence: TGCAGCGTTGAAGAGGACAGGGGCTGGAATGAGCAGTACTTC. The rearrangement uses TRBV29-1 and TRBJ2-4, with 9 bases that match TRBD1. The CDR3 loop spans 14 amino acids. J gave up 13 bases and V 0 bases, and 10 bases lay outside the gene matches. Germline V gene data show CDR1 as SQVTM and CDR2 as ANQGSEA.

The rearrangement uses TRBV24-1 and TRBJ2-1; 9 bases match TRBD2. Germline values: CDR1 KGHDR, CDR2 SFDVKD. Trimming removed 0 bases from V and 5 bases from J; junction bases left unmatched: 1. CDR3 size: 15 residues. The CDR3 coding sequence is TGTGCCACCAGTGATTTGGGCGGGGGGGACAATGAGCAGTTCTTC. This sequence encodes CATSDLGGGDNEQFF.

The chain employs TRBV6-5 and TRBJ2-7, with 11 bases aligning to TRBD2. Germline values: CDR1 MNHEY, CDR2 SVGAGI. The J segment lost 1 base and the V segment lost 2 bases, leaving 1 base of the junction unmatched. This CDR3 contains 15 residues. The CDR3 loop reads CASSYTSGGSYEQYF. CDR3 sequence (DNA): TGTGCCAGCAGTTACACTAGCGGGGGATCCTACGAGCAGTACTTC.

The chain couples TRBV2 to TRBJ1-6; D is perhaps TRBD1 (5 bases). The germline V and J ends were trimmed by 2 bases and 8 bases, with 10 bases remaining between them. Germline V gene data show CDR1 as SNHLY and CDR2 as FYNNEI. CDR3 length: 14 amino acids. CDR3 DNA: TGTGCCAGCAGTGAATTGGGGGGGTATTCACCCCTCCACTTT. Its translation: CASSELGGYSPLHF.

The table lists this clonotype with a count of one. The CDR3 coding sequence is TGTGCCAGTCCCGGCAACGGGCAGTACTTC. It encodes CASPGNGQYF. The J gene is TRBJ2-7, the V gene TRBV6-6; D is undetermined. The CDR3 covers 10 residues. V lost 9 bases and J 9 bases, leaving 12 bases between the germline ends. Germline V CDR1 and CDR2: MNHNY, SVGAGI (reference sequence).

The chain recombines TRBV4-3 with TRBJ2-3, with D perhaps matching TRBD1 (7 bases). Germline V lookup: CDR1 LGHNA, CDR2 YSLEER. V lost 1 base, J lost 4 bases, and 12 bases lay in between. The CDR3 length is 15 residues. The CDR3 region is CASSQAGGLADTQYF. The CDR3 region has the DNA TGCGCCAGCAGCCAAGCAGGGGGGCTGGCAGATACGCAGTATTTT.

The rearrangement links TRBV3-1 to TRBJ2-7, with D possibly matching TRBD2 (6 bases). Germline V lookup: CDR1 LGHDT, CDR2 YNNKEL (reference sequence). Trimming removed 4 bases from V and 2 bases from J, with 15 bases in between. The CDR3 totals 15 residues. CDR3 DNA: TGTGCCAGCAGCCTTATAGCGGAAGGGGCCTACGAGCAGTACTTC. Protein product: CASSLIAEGAYEQYF.

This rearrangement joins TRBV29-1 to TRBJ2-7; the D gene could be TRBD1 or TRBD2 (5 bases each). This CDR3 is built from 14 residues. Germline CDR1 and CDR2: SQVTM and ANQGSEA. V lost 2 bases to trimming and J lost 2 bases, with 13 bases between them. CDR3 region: CSVELGALPYEQYF. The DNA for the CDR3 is TGCAGCGTTGAACTCGGGGCATTACCCTACGAGCAGTACTTC.

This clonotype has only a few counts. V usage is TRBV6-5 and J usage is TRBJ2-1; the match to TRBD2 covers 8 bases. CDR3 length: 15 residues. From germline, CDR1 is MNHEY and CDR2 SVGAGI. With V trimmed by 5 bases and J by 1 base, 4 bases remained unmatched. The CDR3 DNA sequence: TGTGCCAGCAGTAGTAGCGGGATGTCCTACAATGAGCAGTTCTTC. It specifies CASSSSGMSYNEQFF.

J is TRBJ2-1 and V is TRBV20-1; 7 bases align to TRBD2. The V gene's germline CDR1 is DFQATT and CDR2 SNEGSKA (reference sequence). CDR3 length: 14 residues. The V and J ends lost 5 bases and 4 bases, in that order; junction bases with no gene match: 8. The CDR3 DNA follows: TGCAGTGCTTTTGGGGGGGTTCGGTACAATGAGCAGTTCTTC. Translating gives CSAFGGVRYNEQFF.

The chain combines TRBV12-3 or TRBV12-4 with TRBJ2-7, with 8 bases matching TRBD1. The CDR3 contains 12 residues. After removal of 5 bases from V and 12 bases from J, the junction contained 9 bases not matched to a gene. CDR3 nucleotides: TGTGCCAGCAGTAGTGGACAGGGCAGCCTGTACTTC. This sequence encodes CASSSGQGSLYF.